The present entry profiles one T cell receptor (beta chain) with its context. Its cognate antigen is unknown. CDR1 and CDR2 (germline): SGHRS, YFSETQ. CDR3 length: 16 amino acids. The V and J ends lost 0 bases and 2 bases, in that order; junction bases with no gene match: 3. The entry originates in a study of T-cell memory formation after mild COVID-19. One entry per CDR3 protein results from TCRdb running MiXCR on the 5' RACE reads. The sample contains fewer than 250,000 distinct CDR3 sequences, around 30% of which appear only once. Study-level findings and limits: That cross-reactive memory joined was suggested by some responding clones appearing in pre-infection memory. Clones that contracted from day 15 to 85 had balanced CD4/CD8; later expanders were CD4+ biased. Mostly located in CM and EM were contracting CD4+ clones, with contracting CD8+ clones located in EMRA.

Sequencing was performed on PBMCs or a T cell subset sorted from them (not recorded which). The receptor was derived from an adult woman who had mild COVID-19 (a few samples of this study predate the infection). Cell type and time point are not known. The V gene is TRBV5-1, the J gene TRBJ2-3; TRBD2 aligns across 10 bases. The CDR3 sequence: CASSLASGGNTDTQYF. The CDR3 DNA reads TGCGCCAGCAGCTTGGCTAGCGGGGGAAACACAGATACGCAGTATTTT.